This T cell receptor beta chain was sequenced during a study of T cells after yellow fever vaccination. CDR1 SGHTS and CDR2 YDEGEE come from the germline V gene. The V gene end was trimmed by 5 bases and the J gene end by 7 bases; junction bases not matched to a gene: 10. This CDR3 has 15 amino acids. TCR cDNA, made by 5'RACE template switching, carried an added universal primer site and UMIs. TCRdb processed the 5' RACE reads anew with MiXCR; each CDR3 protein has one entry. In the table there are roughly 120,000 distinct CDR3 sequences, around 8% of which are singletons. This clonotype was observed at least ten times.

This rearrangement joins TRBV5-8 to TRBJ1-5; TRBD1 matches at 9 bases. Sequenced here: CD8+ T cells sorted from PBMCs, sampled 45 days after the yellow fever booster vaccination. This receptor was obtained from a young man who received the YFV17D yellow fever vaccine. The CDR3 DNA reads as TGTGCCAGCAGTTATATGGACAGGGGTTGGCAGCCCCAGCATTTT. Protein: CASSYMDRGWQPQHF. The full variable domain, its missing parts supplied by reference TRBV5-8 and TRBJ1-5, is EAGVTQSPTHLIKTRGQQATLRCSPISGHTSVYWYQQALGLGLQFLLWYDEGEERNRGNFPPRFSGRQFPNYSSELNVNALELEDSALYLCASSYMDRGWQPQHFGDGTRLSIL.